The 27 T cell receptor beta chains reported below all come from one sample, sequenced in a study of breast tumors, draining lymph nodes, adjacent tissues. TCRdb reanalysed the multiplex PCR reads using MiXCR and keeps one entry per CDR3 protein. The sample gives 20,000 to 30,000 distinct CDR3 sequences, about 24% of which show up once; approximately 13% is in the top ten. The sequenced sample consisted of breast tumor tissue. Receptors originate from a female donor with breast cancer. Some clones in this sample may be carry-over from other donors' samples.

This clonotype has at least ten counts. The chain couples TRBV28 to TRBJ2-7; 7 positions agree with TRBD1. Germline V gene sequence: CDR1 MDHEN, CDR2 SYDVKM. V was pared by 5 bases and J by 5 bases, with 6 bases of the junction left unmatched. This CDR3 has 13 amino acids. The CDR3 loop is CASSRTGPHEQYF. CDR3 sequence (DNA): TGTGCCAGCAGTAGGACAGGTCCTCACGAGCAGTACTTC.

Worth noting for this clonotype: At one end the junction does not follow the germline gene, possibly because of a read error. The chain combines TRBV12-3 or TRBV12-4 with TRBJ2-5, with 11 positions matching TRBD2. This CDR3 is built from 19 residues. Here the CDR3 reads CAGSTTGVAGGPEQETQHF. The CDR3 region has the DNA TGTGCCGGCAGTACCACCGGGGTAGCGGGAGGGCCTGAACAAGAGACCCAGCACTTC.

A remark on this clonotype: One base away lies a much larger clone, so this may be a sequencing read error. This chain connects TRBV18 to TRBJ2-5; D ambiguous. Germline CDR1 KGHSH, CDR2 LQKENI. V lost 3 bases and J lost 5, with 13 bases in between. CDR3 size: 14 residues. This chain's CDR3 is CASSPQDRRETQYF. CDR3 sequence (DNA): TGTGCCAGCTCACCTCAAGACCGACGGGAGACCCAGTACTTC. The full variable domain, rest sourced from reference TRBV18 and TRBJ2-5, is NAGVMQNPRHLVRRRGQEARLRCSPMKGHSHVYWYRQLPEEGLKFMVYLQKENIIDESGMPKERFSAEFPKEGPSILRIQQVVRGDSAAYFCASSPQDRRETQYFGPGTRLLVL.

This clonotype was recorded at least ten times. The chain carries TRBV5-1 and TRBJ2-5; 9 nucleotides line up with TRBD2. CDR1 SGHRS and CDR2 YFSETQ come from the germline V gene. CDR3 length: 16 residues. J was trimmed by 4 bases and V by 2 bases; bases with no gene match: 9. CDR3 nucleotides: TGCGCCAGCAGCTTCGGTAGCGGGGGATTGTCAGAGACCCAGTACTTC. Protein: CASSFGSGGLSETQYF.

Many counts were recorded for this clonotype. This chain uses TRBV28 with TRBJ1-6; the D is unclear. Germline V CDR1 and CDR2: MDHEN, SYDVKM. The ends were cut back, 3 bases at V and 7 bases at J, with 4 bases in the middle. CDR3 length: 12 residues. The DNA of the CDR3 is TGTGCCAGCAGTTTTTACAATTCACCCCTCCACTTT. Encoded protein: CASSFYNSPLHF.

There are many counts of this clonotype. The chain uses TRBV5-1 and TRBJ2-7; TRBD2 matches at 11 bases. The CDR3 spans 15 residues. CDR1 and CDR2 (germline): SGHRS, YFSETQ. V was clipped by 4 bases and J by 3 bases; unmatched bases: 6. The CDR3 DNA reads as TGCGCCAGCAGCCCGCTAGCGGGAGGTGGCTACGAGCAGTACTTC. Protein product: CASSPLAGGGYEQYF.

There are many counts of this clonotype. The chain combines TRBV3-1 with TRBJ1-3; D is ambiguous. Germline assignment: CDR1 LGHDT and CDR2 YNNKEL (reference sequence). V was shortened by 3 bases and J by 3 bases, with 6 bases between the two germline ends. CDR3 length: 13 residues. Here the CDR3 DNA reads TGTGCCAGCAGCCAGGGCTTTGGAAACACCATATATTTT. As protein: CASSQGFGNTIYF.

This clonotype has only one observation. A single base separates this from a much larger clone, so it may be a read error. The V call is TRBV28, the J call TRBJ2-1; a possible D gene is TRBD1 (6 bases). Germline V gene sequence: CDR1 MDHEN, CDR2 SYDVKM. There are 14 residues in the CDR3. V was pared by 11 bases and J by 0 bases, with 14 bases between. Here the CDR3 DNA reads TGTGCCTGCGGTACAGGGTTCTCCTACAATGAGCAGTTCTTC. Translated: CACGTGFSYNEQFF. Based on the CDR3 plus reference TRBV28 and TRBJ2-1, the full variable domain is DVKVTQSSRYLVKRTGEKVFLECVQDMDHENMFWYRQDPGLGLRLIYFSYDVKMKEKGDIPEGYSVSREKKERFSLILESASTNQTSMYLCACGTGFSYNEQFFGPGTRLTVL.

The sample holds one count of this clonotype. The CDR3 DNA reads as TGTGCCAGCAGCTTAAGGTTTGGGGGGACGGAAGCCTACGAGCAGTACTTC. The encoded protein is CASSLRFGGTEAYEQYF. V and J are TRBV13 and TRBJ2-7, with a weak D call TRBD2 (6 bases). V shed 2 bases and J shed 2 bases, with 19 bases lying between them. This CDR3 is built from 17 residues. Germline assignment: CDR1 PRHDT and CDR2 FYEKMQ (reference sequence). Using reference TRBV13 and TRBJ2-7 for the parts outside the CDR3, the full variable domain is AAGVIQSPRHLIKEKRETATLKCYPIPRHDTVYWYQQGPGQDPQFLISFYEKMQSDKGSIPDRFSAQQFSDYHSELNMSSLELGDSALYFCASSLRFGGTEAYEQYFGPGTRLTVT.

This clonotype was found a few times. A much bigger clone sits one base away, suggesting this may be a read error. The chain employs TRBV7-9 and TRBJ2-1; TRBD2 agrees at 11 bases. There are 16 residues in the CDR3. Per germline, CDR1 SEHNR and CDR2 FQNEAQ (reference sequence). With 5 bases clipped from V and 7 bases from J, the junction kept 10 bases outside the gene matches. In nucleotides, the CDR3 is TGTGCCAGCAGCGGTAGCGGGGGGGCCCGAGAGAATGAGCAGTTCTTC. Residues: CASSGSGGARENEQFF. The full variable domain, in which reference TRBV7-9 and TRBJ2-1 provide the parts outside the CDR3, is DTGVSQNPRHKITKRGQNVTFRCDPISEHNRLYWYRQTLGQGPEFLTYFQNEAQLEKSRLLSDRFSAERPKGSFSTLEIQRTEQGDSAMYLCASSGSGGARENEQFFGPGTRLTVL.

The chain joins TRBV4-2 to TRBJ2-7; D possibly corresponds to TRBD1 (7 bases). The length of the CDR3 is 15 residues. Germline CDR1 LGHNA, CDR2 YNFKEQ. Trimming removed 2 bases at V and 4 bases at J, with 15 bases between. The CDR3 DNA reads as TGTGCCAGCAGCCAATCATGGGCAGGGGGGTACGAGCAGTACTTC. This sequence encodes CASSQSWAGGYEQYF.

By sample fraction, this clonotype is medium-sized. J is TRBJ2-3 and V is TRBV2, with D unresolved. This CDR3 comprises 14 residues. CDR1 is SNHLY, CDR2 FYNNEI, per germline. The V and J ends lost 6 bases and 2 bases respectively, with 12 bases between them. The CDR3 is CASRKTEITDTQYF. For the CDR3, the DNA is TGTGCCAGCAGGAAGACGGAGATCACAGATACGCAGTATTTT.

Comment on this clonotype: Germline and junction disagree at one end, which may indicate a read error. This rearrangement joins TRBV20-1 to TRBJ2-3; 12 positions agree with TRBD2. The CDR3 spans 17 residues. CDR1 and CDR2 from the germline V gene are DFQATT and SNEGSKA (reference sequence). The CDR3 DNA follows: TGCAGTGCTGGCATACTACTAGCGGGAGGAAGCACAGATACGCAGTGTTTT. Translated: CSAGILLAGGSTDTQCF.

This clonotype was seen repeatedly, ten times or more. The V gene is TRBV7-9, the J gene TRBJ2-1; D might be TRBD2 (5 bases). The germline CDR1 and CDR2 sequences are SEHNR and FQNEAQ (reference sequence). The germline V and J ends were trimmed by 5 bases and 10 bases, with 15 bases remaining between them. The CDR3 totals 13 residues. The CDR3 DNA reads as TGTGCCAGCAGCCCCCCCGAGGGCAAGGAGCAGTTCTTC. It translates to CASSPPEGKEQFF.

This clonotype came up many times. This chain connects TRBV14 to TRBJ2-1; TRBD2 might be the D (5 bases). The CDR3 has 15 amino acids. Germline V gives CDR1 SGHDN, CDR2 FVKESK. V was shortened by 1 base and J by 5 bases, with 12 bases between the two germline ends. This chain's CDR3 is CASSQVSGINNEQFF. The CDR3 coding sequence is TGTGCCAGCAGCCAAGTGTCGGGGATCAACAATGAGCAGTTCTTC.

This clonotype was picked up many times. The rearrangement joins TRBV7-6 to TRBJ2-1; 13 nucleotides match TRBD2. Germline V gives CDR1 SGHVS, CDR2 FNYEAQ. With V trimmed by 2 bases and J by 10 bases, 5 bases remained unmatched. There are 15 residues in the CDR3. CDR3 nucleotide sequence: TGTGCCAGCAGCTTAACGGGACTAGCGGGAAACGAGCAGTTCTTC. It codes for CASSLTGLAGNEQFF.

In its sample, this clonotype was seen many times. This rearrangement joins TRBV5-1 to TRBJ1-2; D gene ambiguous. CDR3 length: 15 residues. From germline, CDR1 is SGHRS and CDR2 YFSETQ. With 4 bases removed from V and 4 bases from J, the gap between germline ends came to 17 bases. In nucleotides, the CDR3 is TGCGCCAGCAGCCTCCTGATAGGGTCTCTCTATGGCTACACCTTC. It codes for CASSLLIGSLYGYTF.

Comments on this clonotype: With a much larger clone just one base away, this may be a read error. This sequence joins TRBV3-1 and TRBJ2-1, with a possible D match to TRBD2 (6 bases). The CDR3 is 17 residues long. Germline CDR1 reads LGHDT; CDR2 reads YNNKEL (reference sequence). Here the CDR3 DNA reads TGTGCCGGCAGCCGAAGGAGTGCGGGGAAATTCCACAATGAGCAGTTCTTC. Amino acid sequence: CAGSRRSAGKFHNEQFF.

This clonotype was seen many times. This sequence joins TRBV7-2 and TRBJ2-3; 14 bases line up with TRBD2. The CDR3 extends over 17 amino acids. Germline V gene data show CDR1 as SGHTA and CDR2 as FQGNSA. After removal of 4 bases from V and 5 bases from J, the junction contained 8 bases not matched to a gene. The CDR3 reads CASSSKGLAGAGDTQYF. CDR3 coding DNA: TGTGCCAGCAGCTCAAAGGGACTAGCGGGAGCTGGAGATACGCAGTATTTT. Complete variable domain (other parts from reference TRBV7-2 and TRBJ2-3): GAGVSQSPSNKVTEKGKDVELRCDPISGHTALYWYRQSLGQGLEFLIYFQGNSAPDKSGLPSDRFSAERTGGSVSTLTIQRTQQEDSAVYLCASSSKGLAGAGDTQYFGPGTRLTVL.

This clonotype has at least ten counts. The chain carries TRBV29-1 and TRBJ1-2; D perhaps matches TRBD1 (6 bases). CDR3 length: 12 amino acids. V dropped 5 bases and J dropped 6 bases, with 13 bases sitting between them. The germline CDR1 and CDR2 sequences are SQVTM and ANQGSEA. The CDR3 region is CSVWTDSDGYTF. CDR3 in DNA: TGCAGCGTTTGGACAGACTCAGATGGCTACACCTTC.

This clonotype was seen ten or more times. V gene TRBV15 combines with J gene TRBJ2-7; 9 bases agree with TRBD1. This CDR3 has 16 amino acids. J was trimmed by 5 bases and V by 0 bases; bases with no gene match: 8. CDR1 and CDR2 (germline): LNHNV, YYDKDF (reference sequence). The CDR3 is CATSRDYGTGSHEQYF. The CDR3 DNA is TGTGCCACCAGCAGAGATTATGGGACAGGGTCCCACGAGCAGTACTTC. Supplemented by reference TRBV15 and TRBJ2-7, the full variable domain reads DAMVIQNPRYQVTQFGKPVTLSCSQTLNHNVMYWYQQKSSQAPKLLFHYYDKDFNNEADTPDNFQSRRPNTSFCFLDIRSPGLGDTAMYLCATSRDYGTGSHEQYFGPGTRLTVT.

This clonotype was detected many times. This sequence joins TRBV20-1 and TRBJ1-2, with TRBD1 matching over 11 bases. The germline V gene encodes CDR1 DFQATT and CDR2 SNEGSKA (reference sequence). This CDR3 contains 13 residues. With 6 bases clipped from V and 6 bases from J, the junction kept 6 bases outside the gene matches. CDR3 region: CSADPGQGDGYTF. In nucleotides, the CDR3 is TGCAGTGCAGACCCGGGACAGGGGGATGGCTACACCTTC.

This clonotype has ten or more counts. The chain links TRBV27 to TRBJ2-1, with 8 bases lining up with TRBD1. Germline V CDR1 and CDR2: MNHEY, SMNVEV (reference sequence). V lost 5 bases, J lost 5 bases, and 5 bases stayed unmatched. The CDR3 consists of 14 residues. Here the CDR3 DNA reads TGTGCCAGCAGTATCGACAGGGGCCACAATGAGCAGTTCTTC. As protein: CASSIDRGHNEQFF.

There are many counts of this clonotype. The chain carries TRBV12-3 or TRBV12-4 and TRBJ2-5, with TRBD2 matching over 8 bases. CDR3 length equals 14 residues. Trimming took 5 bases from V and 5 from J; bases not matched to a gene: 7. CDR3 bases: TGTGCCAGCAGTAAGACTAGCGTGTACGAGACCCAGTACTTC. It yields the protein CASSKTSVYETQYF.

This clonotype has at least ten counts. V is TRBV6-6 and J is TRBJ2-2; possibly TRBD2 for D (6 bases). Germline CDR1 is MNHNY and CDR2 is SVGAGI (reference sequence). V shed 0 bases and J shed 4 bases, with 9 bases lying between them. The CDR3 length is 15 residues. CDR3 sequence: CASSYSSAGTGELFF. In nucleotides, the CDR3 is TGTGCCAGCAGTTACTCTTCAGCGGGCACCGGGGAGCTGTTTTTT.

This clonotype was detected ten times or more. This sequence joins TRBV2 and TRBJ2-7; 8 bases fit TRBD1. V dropped 2 bases and J dropped 3; count of bases not matched to a gene: 12. From germline, CDR1 is SNHLY and CDR2 FYNNEI. CDR3 length: 17 residues. The CDR3 sequence: CASSEFTGGTVSYEQYF. Here the CDR3 DNA reads TGTGCCAGCAGTGAATTTACAGGGGGAACTGTTAGCTACGAGCAGTACTTC.

Points on this clonotype: One base away lies a much larger clone, so this may be a sequencing read error. The chain recombines TRBV11-2 with TRBJ1-3; D gene ambiguous. The V and J ends lost 5 bases and 8 bases respectively, with 13 bases between them. This CDR3 is 13 amino acids long. Germline assignment: CDR1 SGHAT and CDR2 FQNNGV. DNA of the CDR3: TGTGCCAGCAGCCTAAACCACGGAGACACCATATATTTT. This translates into CASSLNHGDTIYF.